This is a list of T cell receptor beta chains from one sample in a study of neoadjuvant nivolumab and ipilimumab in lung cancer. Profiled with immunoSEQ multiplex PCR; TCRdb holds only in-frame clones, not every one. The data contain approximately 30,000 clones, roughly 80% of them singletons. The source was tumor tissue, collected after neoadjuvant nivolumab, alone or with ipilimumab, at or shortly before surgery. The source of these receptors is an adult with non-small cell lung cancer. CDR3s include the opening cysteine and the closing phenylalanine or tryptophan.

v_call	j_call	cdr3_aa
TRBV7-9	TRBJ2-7	CASSPPAGGRYEQYF
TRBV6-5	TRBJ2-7	CASRDTGVYEQYF
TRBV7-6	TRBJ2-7	CASSLDLLAGVIYEQYF
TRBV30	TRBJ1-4	CAWNVESNEKLFF
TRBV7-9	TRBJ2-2	CASIPSGGRSTGELFF
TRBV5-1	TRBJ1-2	CASSWDGYGYTF
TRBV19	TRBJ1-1	CASSIDREPNTEAFF
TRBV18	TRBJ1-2	CASSPPGRVSGYTF
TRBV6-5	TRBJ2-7	CASSYGVSYEQYF
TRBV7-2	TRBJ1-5	CASSLGAITAYSYNQPQHF
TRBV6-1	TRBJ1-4	CASREGRIPNEKLFF
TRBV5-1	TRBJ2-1	CASSPRGGEDEQFF
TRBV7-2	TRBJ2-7	CASRWGAGSYEQYF
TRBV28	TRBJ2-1	CASSLEFLGLAGEDEQFF
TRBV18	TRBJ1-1	CASSPGRLMNTEAFF
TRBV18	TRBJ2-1	CASSPAVQYNEQFF
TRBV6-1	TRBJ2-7	CASSEETSGSHEQYF
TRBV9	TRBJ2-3	CASSATQGNADTQYF